This section outlines one TCR beta chain sequence together with its context. The CDR3 has 16 residues. Germline V gene data show CDR1 as MNHEY and CDR2 as SMNVEV (reference sequence). Deletions cut 4 bases from V and 0 bases from J, with 13 bases between. This specimen belongs to a study of control samples from healthy donors and cancer patients. Data came from immunoSEQ multiplex PCR; TCRdb stores just in-frame clones and leaves some out. Among 90,000 to 140,000 clones listed, 80% to 90% were seen once. The clonotype comes from a woman aged 45-65 years in good health. The chain links TRBV27 to TRBJ1-3; maybe TRBD1 (5 bases). Sample: blood. In DNA, the CDR3 is TGTGCCAGCAGTTCATCCGCGACAGTCTCTGGAAACACCATATATTTT. It is translated as CASSSSATVSGNTIYF.